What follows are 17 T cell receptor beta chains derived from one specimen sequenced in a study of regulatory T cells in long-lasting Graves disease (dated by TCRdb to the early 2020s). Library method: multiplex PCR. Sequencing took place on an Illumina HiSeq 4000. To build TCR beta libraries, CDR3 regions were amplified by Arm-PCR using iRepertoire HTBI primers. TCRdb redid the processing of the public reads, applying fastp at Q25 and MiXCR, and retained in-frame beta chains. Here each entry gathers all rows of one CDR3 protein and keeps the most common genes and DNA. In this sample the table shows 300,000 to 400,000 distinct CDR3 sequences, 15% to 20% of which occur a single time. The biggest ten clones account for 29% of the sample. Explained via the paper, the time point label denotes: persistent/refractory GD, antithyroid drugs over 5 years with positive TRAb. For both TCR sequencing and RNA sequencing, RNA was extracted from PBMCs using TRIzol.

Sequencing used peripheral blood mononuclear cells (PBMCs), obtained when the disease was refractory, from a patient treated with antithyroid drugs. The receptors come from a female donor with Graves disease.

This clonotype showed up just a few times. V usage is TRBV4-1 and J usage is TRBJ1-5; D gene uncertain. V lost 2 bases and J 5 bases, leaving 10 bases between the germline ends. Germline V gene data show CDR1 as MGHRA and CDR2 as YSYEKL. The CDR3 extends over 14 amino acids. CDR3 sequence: CASSQLEGYQPQHF. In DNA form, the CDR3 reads TGCGCCAGCAGCCAATTAGAGGGATATCAGCCCCAGCATTTT.

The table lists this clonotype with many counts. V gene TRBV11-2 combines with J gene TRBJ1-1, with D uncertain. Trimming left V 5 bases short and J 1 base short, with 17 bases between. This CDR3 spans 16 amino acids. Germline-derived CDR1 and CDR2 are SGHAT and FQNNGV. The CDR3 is CASSPQSRPENTEAFF. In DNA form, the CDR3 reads TGTGCCAGCAGCCCGCAATCAAGGCCCGAGAACACTGAAGCTTTCTTT.

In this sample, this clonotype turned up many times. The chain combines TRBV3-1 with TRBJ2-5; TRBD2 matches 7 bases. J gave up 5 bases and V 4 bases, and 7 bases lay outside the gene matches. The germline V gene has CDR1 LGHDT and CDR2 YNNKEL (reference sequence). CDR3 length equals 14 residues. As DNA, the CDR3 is TGTGCCAGCAGCCTCCTGGCGGGGGTGGAGACCCAGTACTTC. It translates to CASSLLAGVETQYF.

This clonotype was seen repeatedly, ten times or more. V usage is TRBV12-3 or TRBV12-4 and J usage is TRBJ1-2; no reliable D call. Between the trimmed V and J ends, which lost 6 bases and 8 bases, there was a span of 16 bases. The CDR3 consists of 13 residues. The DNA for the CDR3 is TGTGCCAGCAGACTGGACGGTCGGAGGGGCTACACCTTC. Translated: CASRLDGRRGYTF.

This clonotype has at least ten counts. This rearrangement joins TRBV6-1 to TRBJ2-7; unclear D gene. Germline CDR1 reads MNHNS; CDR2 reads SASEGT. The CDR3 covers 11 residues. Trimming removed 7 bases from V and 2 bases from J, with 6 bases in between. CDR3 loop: CASNDPYEQYF. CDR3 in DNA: TGTGCCAGCAACGACCCCTACGAGCAGTACTTC.

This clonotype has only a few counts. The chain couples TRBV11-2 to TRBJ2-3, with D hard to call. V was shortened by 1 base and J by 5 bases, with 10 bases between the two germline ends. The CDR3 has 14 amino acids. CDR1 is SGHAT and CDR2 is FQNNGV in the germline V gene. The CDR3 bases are TGTGCCAGCAGCTTAGCGGTTTTTCTAGATACGCAGTATTTT. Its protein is CASSLAVFLDTQYF.

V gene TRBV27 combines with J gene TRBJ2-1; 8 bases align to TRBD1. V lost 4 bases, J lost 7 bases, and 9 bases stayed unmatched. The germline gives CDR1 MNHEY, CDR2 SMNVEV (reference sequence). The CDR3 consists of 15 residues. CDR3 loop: CASSSRTGFVNEQFF. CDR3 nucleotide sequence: TGTGCCAGCAGTTCGCGGACAGGGTTCGTGAATGAGCAGTTCTTC.

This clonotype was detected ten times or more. The CDR3 is CASSFGPVFDPQHF. The DNA for the CDR3 is TGTGCCAGCAGCTTTGGGCCAGTCTTCGACCCCCAGCATTTT. This chain joins TRBV7-2 and TRBJ1-5, with D uncertain. The ends were cut back, 3 bases at V and 10 bases at J, with 16 bases in the middle. The CDR3 is made up of 14 amino acids. Germline CDR1 is SGHTA and CDR2 is FQGNSA. Combining the CDR3 with reference TRBV7-2 and TRBJ1-5 gives the whole variable domain GAGVSQSPSNKVTEKGKDVELRCDPISGHTALYWYRQSLGQGLEFLIYFQGNSAPDKSGLPSDRFSAERTGGSVSTLTIQRTQQEDSAVYLCASSFGPVFDPQHFGDGTRLSIL.

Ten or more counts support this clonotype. CDR3 DNA sequence: TGCAGCGTTGCCACGGACAGGGTCAATCAGCCCCAGCATTTT. Its translation: CSVATDRVNQPQHF. The chain uses TRBV29-1 and TRBJ1-5, with TRBD1 identical over 8 bases. V dropped 4 bases and J dropped 3; count of bases not matched to a gene: 5. Germline CDR1 reads SQVTM; CDR2 reads ANQGSEA. CDR3 length equals 14 residues.

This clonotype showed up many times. For the CDR3, the DNA is TGTGCCAGCAGGTTCATCGGGAGGACTGAAGCTTTCTTT. It specifies CASRFIGRTEAFF. The rearrangement links TRBV28 to TRBJ1-1; D not certain. This CDR3 comprises 13 residues. V was shortened by 6 bases and J by 5 bases, with 13 bases between the two germline ends. The V gene's germline CDR1 is MDHEN and CDR2 SYDVKM.

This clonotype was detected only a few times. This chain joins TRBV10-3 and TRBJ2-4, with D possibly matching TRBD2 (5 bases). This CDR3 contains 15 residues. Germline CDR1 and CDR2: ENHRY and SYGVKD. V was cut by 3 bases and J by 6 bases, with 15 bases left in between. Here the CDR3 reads CAISEPAGNLNIQYF. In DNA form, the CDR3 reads TGTGCCATCAGTGAACCAGCCGGGAATTTAAACATTCAGTACTTC.

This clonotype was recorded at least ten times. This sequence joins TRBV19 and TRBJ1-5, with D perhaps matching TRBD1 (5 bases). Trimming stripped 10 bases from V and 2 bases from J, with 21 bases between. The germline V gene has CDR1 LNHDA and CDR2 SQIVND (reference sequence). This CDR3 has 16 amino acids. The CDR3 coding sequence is TGTGCCACCTCCTTTGGGGGACGCGGCGGCAATCAGCCCCAGCATTTT. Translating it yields CATSFGGRGGNQPQHF. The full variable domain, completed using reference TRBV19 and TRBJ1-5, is DGGITQSPKYLFRKEGQNVTLSCEQNLNHDAMYWYRQDPGQGLRLIYYSQIVNDFQKGDIAEGYSVSREKKESFPLTVTSAQKNPTAFYLCATSFGGRGGNQPQHFGDGTRLSIL.

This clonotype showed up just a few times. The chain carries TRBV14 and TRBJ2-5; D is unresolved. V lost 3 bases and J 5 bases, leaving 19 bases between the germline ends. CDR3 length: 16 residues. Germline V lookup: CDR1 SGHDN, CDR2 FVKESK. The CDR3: CASSHRHDWWVETQYF. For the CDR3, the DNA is TGTGCCAGCAGCCACAGACATGATTGGTGGGTGGAGACCCAGTACTTC.

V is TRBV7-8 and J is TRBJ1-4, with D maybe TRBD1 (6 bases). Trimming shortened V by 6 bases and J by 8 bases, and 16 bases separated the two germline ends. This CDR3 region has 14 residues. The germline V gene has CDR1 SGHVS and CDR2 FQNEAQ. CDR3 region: CASSSNRVGEKLFF. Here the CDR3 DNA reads TGTGCCAGCAGTTCTAACAGGGTGGGGGAAAAACTGTTTTTT.

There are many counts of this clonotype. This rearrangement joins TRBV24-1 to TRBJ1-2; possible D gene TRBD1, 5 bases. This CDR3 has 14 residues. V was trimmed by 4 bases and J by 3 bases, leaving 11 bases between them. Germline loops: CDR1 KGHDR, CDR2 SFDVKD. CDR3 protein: CATSDPGRHYGYTF. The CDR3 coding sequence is TGTGCCACCAGTGACCCGGGACGGCACTATGGCTACACCTTC.

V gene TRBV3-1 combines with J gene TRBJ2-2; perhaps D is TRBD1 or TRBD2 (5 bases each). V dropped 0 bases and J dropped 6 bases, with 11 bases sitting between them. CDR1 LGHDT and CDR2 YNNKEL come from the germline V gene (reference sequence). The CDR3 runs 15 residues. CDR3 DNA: TGTGCCAGCAGCCAAGATGAAGGGGAGCCCGGGGAGCTGTTTTTT. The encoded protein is CASSQDEGEPGELFF.

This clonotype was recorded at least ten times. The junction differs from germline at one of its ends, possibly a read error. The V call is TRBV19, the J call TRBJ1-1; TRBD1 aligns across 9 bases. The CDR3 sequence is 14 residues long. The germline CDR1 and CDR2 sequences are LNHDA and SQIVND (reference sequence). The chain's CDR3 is CASSQRDRDMRLLF. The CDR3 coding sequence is TGTGCCAGTAGTCAACGGGACAGGGATATGCGGTTGCTCTTT.